Only a few counts were recorded for the clone carrying this T cell receptor beta chain. Its target is not known. TCRdb recomputed calls from the RT-PCR reads with MiXCR, one row per CDR3 protein. Among a few hundred thousand distinct CDR3 sequences listed, 21% were seen once. The sample belongs to a study of response to subunit inactivated influenza vaccine. Study-wide findings and caveats: Few new T cells, the authors suggested, are recruited by each seasonal influenza vaccination.

The V end lost 2 bases, the J end lost 1 base, and 12 bases lay between the germline ends. Per the germline V gene, CDR1 is KGHDR and CDR2 is SFDVKD. The CDR3 sequence is 16 residues long. The chain carries TRBV24-1 and TRBJ2-3; D remains unclear. The TCR was taken from a man aged 45 to 70 who received an inactivated influenza vaccine. The material was PBMCs from blood, obtained about 20 months after vaccination. This CDR3 is CATSDSTVGGTDTQYF. CDR3 nucleotides: TGTGCCACCAGTGATTCGACGGTAGGAGGCACAGATACGCAGTATTTT.